This T cell receptor (beta chain) was identified during a study of memory CD4+ T cells and cytomegalovirus serostatus. From germline, CDR1 is SGHAT and CDR2 FQNNGV. The CDR3 has 15 residues. After removal of 0 bases from V and 2 bases from J, the junction contained 3 bases not matched to a gene. The sort gate was single viable CD3+CD4+CD8-CD45RO+ cells for memory CD4+ T cells. The assay was immunoSEQ multiplex PCR, and TCRdb's table has in-frame clones only and misses some. The sample consists of 45,000 to 50,000 clones, 60% to 85% of them appearing once. The source is an adult in good health and CMV-seronegative. The genes are TRBV11-2 and TRBJ2-7; 8 nucleotides line up with TRBD2. Sequenced material: memory CD4+ T cells from blood. As DNA, the CDR3 is TGTGCCAGCAGCTTAGATCCGGGGGGGACCTACGAGCAGTACTTC. Amino acids: CASSLDPGGTYEQYF.